The 6 T cell receptor beta chains given below trace back to one sample, sequenced in a study of OX40 agonist ivuxolimab in advanced cancers. Measured with immunoSEQ multiplex PCR; TCRdb has only the in-frame clones, and not every one. The profile shows fewer than 20,000 clones, 87% of them singletons. The material sequenced was CD4+ or CD8+ T cells sorted from blood, taken in a trial of the OX40 agonist ivuxolimab. These receptor sequences come from an adult with an advanced solid tumor such as melanoma, head and neck, liver or kidney cancer.

This chain links TRBV9 with TRBJ2-3; D assignment may be TRBD1 or TRBD2 (7 bases each). Germline CDR1 and CDR2: SGDLS and YYNGEE. Deletions cut 4 bases from V and 4 bases from J, with 13 bases between. This CDR3 region has 14 residues. The CDR3 region has the DNA TGTGCCAGCAGCAGGGGAGGGGGCCCAGATACGCAGTATTTT. This encodes CASSRGGGPDTQYF.

The chain combines TRBV7-9 with TRBJ1-6; D gene ambiguous. The CDR3 contains 11 residues. Germline CDR1 reads SEHNR; CDR2 reads FQNEAQ (reference sequence). The V gene lost 2 bases and the J gene lost 15 bases, with 8 bases spanning the gap. The CDR3 DNA sequence: TGTGCCAGCAGCTTATATGGCCACCTCCACTTT. Translated: CASSLYGHLHF. Together with reference TRBV7-9 and TRBJ1-6, the CDR3 gives the full variable domain: DTGVSQNPRHKITKRGQNVTFRCDPISEHNRLYWYRQTLGQGPEFLTYFQNEAQLEKSRLLSDRFSAERPKGSFSTLEIQRTEQGDSAMYLCASSLYGHLHFGNGTRLTVT.

The chain carries TRBV4-2 and TRBJ2-7; D is tentatively TRBD1 or TRBD2 (6 bases each). The germline V gene encodes CDR1 LGHNA and CDR2 YNFKEQ. The CDR3 runs 12 residues. The V gene lost 1 base and the J gene lost 7 bases, with 8 bases spanning the gap. The CDR3 DNA reads TGTGCCAGCAGCCAAGTAGGGGGGGAGCAGTACTTC. Its translation is CASSQVGGEQYF.

The rearrangement uses TRBV14 and TRBJ2-2; D remains unclear. The ends were cut back, 0 bases at V and 5 bases at J, with 13 bases in the middle. Germline V gene sequence: CDR1 SGHDN, CDR2 FVKESK. CDR3 size: 16 residues. The CDR3 DNA sequence: TGTGCCAGCAGCCAAGACGACTGGGCTAGTACCGGGGAGCTGTTTTTT. Encoded protein: CASSQDDWASTGELFF.

The V call is TRBV21-1, the J call TRBJ1-3; the listed D gene, TRBD1, was not tested against the DNA. TRBV21-1 counts as a pseudogene. The CDR3 loop spans 18 amino acids. The CDR3 spells CASSKEGHPLSSGNTIYF. CDR3 bases: TGTGCCAGCAGCAAAGAGGGACACCCGCTGAGCTCTGGAAACACCATATATTTT.

The chain employs TRBV19 and TRBJ1-6; D perhaps matches TRBD1 (6 bases). Trimming stripped 2 bases from V and 9 bases from J, with 11 bases between. CDR3 length equals 14 residues. Per germline, CDR1 LNHDA and CDR2 SQIVND (reference sequence). The CDR3 DNA reads TGTGCCAGTAGTATATCGGGGGGCCTTTCACCCCTCCACTTT. It is translated as CASSISGGLSPLHF.